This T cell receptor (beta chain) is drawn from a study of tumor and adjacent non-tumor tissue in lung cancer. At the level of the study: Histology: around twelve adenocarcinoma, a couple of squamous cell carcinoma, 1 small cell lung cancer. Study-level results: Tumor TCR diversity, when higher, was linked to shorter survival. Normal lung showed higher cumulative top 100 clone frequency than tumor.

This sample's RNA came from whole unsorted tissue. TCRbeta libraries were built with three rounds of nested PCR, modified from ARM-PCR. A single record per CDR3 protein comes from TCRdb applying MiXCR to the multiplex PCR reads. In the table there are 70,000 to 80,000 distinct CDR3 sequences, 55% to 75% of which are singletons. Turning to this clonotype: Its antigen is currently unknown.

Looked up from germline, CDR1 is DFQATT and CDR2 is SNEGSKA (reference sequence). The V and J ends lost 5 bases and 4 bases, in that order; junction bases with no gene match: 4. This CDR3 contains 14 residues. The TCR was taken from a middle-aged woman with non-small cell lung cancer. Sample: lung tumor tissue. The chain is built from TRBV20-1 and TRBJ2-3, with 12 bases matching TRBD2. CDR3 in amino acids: CSAPRLAGADTQYF. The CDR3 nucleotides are TGCAGTGCTCCTAGACTAGCGGGGGCAGATACGCAGTATTTT.